This TCR beta chain was captured in a study of shared clonotypes between healthy human individuals. Sequencing was performed with immunoSEQ multiplex PCR; in TCRdb, only in-frame clones are kept and a portion is missing. The repertoire holds around 1.6 million clones, with 95% to 99% as singletons. Details on this clone: The antigen is not known.

General study findings and limits: Among the subsets, naive ones generally showed larger estimated richness than memory ones. It was the few donors that limited the genetic and exposure-history diversity represented.

Germline V gene sequence: CDR1 SGHNT, CDR2 YYREEE (reference sequence). Trimming removed 0 bases from V and 2 bases from J; junction bases left unmatched: 4. The CDR3 runs 15 residues. Sequencing used naive CD4+ T cells sorted from blood. Described subset: CD45RA+ positively selected. The receptor was isolated from a man in his thirties or forties in good health. J is TRBJ2-5 and V is TRBV5-4, with 7 positions matching TRBD1. The CDR3 nucleotides read TGTGCCAGCAGCTTGGAAAGGGGGCGGCAAGAGACCCAGTACTTC. Its protein is CASSLERGRQETQYF.